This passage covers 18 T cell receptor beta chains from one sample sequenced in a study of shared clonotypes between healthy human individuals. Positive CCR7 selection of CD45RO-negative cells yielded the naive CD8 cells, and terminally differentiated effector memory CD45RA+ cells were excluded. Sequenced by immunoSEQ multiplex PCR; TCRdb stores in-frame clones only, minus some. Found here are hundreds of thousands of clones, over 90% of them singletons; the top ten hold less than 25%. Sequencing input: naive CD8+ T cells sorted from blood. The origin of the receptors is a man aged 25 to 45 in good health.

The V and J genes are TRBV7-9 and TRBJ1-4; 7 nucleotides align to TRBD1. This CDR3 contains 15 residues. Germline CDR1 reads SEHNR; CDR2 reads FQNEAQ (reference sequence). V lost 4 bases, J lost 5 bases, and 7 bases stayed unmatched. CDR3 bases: TGTGCCAGCAGCTCCCCGGGACAGCTAAATGAAAAACTGTTTTTT. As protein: CASSSPGQLNEKLFF.

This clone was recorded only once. The CDR3 loop is CATSSEGYNEQFF. CDR3 DNA sequence: TGTGCCACCAGCTCCGAGGGGTACAATGAGCAGTTCTTC. This chain links TRBV15 with TRBJ2-1; tentatively, D is TRBD1 or TRBD2 (5 bases each). Trimming removed 5 bases from V and 4 bases from J, with 9 bases in between. Germline values: CDR1 LNHNV, CDR2 YYDKDF (reference sequence). The CDR3 has 13 residues.

The CDR3 spells CASSLLNKDTTDLHEQYF. The CDR3 DNA reads TGTGCCAGCAGCTTATTGAATAAGGACACCACGGACCTCCACGAGCAGTACTTC. This rearrangement joins TRBV7-9 to TRBJ2-7, with D possibly matching TRBD1 (5 bases). V lost 2 bases and J lost 5, with 25 bases in between. Germline V lookup: CDR1 SEHNR, CDR2 FQNEAQ (reference sequence). The length of the CDR3 is 18 residues. Together with reference TRBV7-9 and TRBJ2-7, the CDR3 gives the full variable domain: DTGVSQNPRHKITKRGQNVTFRCDPISEHNRLYWYRQTLGQGPEFLTYFQNEAQLEKSRLLSDRFSAERPKGSFSTLEIQRTEQGDSAMYLCASSLLNKDTTDLHEQYFGPGTRLTVT.

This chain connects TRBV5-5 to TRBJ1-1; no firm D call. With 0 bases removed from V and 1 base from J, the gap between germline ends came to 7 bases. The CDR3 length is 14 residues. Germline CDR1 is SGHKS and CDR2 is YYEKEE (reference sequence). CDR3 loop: CASSLGQTNTEAFF. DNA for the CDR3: TGTGCCAGCAGCTTGGGGCAGACGAACACTGAAGCTTTCTTT.

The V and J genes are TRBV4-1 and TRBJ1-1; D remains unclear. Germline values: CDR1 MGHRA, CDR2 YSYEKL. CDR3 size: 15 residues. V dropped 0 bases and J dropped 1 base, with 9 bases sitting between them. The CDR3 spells CASSQDALSNTEAFF. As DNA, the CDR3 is TGCGCCAGCAGCCAAGATGCCCTTTCGAACACTGAAGCTTTCTTT.

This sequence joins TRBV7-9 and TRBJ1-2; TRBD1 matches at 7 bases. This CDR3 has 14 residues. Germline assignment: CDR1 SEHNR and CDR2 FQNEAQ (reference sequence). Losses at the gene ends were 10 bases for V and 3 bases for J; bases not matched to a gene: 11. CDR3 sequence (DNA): TGTGCCACCACCCACCGCGACAGGGACTATGGCTACACCTTC. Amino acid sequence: CATTHRDRDYGYTF.

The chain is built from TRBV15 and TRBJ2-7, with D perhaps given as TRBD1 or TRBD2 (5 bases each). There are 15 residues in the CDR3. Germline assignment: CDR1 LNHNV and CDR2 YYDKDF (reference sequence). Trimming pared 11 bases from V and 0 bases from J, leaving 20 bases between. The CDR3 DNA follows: TGTGCCGCATCGAGGGGAATGGGGTCCTCCTACGAGCAGTACTTC. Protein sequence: CAASRGMGSSYEQYF.

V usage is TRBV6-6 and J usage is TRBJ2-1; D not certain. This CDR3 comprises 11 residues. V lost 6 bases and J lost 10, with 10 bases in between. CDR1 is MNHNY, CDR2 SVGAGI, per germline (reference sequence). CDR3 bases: TGTGCCAGCAGAATGGGAATGGAGCAGTTCTTC. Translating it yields CASRMGMEQFF.

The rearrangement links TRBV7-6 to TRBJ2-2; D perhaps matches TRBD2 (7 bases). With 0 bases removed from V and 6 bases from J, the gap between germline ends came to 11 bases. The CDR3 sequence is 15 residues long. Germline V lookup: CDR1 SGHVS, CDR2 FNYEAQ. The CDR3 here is CASSLAAGAPGELFF. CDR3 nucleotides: TGTGCCAGCAGCTTAGCGGCGGGGGCGCCCGGGGAGCTGTTTTTT.

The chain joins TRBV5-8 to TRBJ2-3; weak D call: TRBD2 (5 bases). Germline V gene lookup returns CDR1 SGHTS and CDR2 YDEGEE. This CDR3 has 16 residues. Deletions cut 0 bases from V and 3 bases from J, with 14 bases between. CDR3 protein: CASSLAGLAGTDTQYF. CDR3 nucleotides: TGTGCCAGCAGCTTGGCCGGGCTAGCAGGAACAGATACGCAGTATTTT.

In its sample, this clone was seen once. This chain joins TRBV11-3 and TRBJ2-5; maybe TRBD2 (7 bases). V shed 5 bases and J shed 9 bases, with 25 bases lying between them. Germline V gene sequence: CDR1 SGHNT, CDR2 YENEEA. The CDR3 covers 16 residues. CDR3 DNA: TGTGCCAGCAGCGACCTAGCGGAGGGGGGCCTTGAAGCCCAGTACTTC. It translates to CASSDLAEGGLEAQYF.

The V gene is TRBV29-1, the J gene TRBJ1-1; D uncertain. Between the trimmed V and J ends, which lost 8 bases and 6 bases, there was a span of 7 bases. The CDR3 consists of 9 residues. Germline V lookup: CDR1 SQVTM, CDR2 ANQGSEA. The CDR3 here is CSSLPEAFF. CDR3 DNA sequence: TGCAGCTCGCTCCCTGAAGCTTTCTTT.

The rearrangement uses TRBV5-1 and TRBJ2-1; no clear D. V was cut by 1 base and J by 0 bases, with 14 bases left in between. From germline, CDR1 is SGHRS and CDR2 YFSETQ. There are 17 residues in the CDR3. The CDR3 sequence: CASSLPSTVSSYNEQFF. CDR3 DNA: TGCGCCAGCAGCTTGCCCTCGACGGTGAGCTCCTACAATGAGCAGTTCTTC.

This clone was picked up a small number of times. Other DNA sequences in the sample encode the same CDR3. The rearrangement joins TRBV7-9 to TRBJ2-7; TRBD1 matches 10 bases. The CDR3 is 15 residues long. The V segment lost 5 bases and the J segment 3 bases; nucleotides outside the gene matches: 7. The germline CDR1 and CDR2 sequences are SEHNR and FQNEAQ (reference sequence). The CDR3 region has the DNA TGTGCCAGCAGCCCTCCAGGGACAGGGGACTACGAGCAGTACTTC. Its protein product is CASSPPGTGDYEQYF.

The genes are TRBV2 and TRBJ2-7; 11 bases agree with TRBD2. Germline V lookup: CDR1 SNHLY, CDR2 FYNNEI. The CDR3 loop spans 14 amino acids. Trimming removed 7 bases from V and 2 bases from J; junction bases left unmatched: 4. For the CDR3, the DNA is TGTGCCAGCATGGGACTAGCGGTGGCCTACGAGCAGTACTTC. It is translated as CASMGLAVAYEQYF.

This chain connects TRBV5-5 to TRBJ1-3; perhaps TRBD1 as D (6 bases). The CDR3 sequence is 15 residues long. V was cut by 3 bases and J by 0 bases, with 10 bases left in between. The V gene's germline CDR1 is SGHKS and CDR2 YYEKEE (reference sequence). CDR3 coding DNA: TGTGCCAGCAGCTCAGGGGACGACTCTGGAAACACCATATATTTT. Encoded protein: CASSSGDDSGNTIYF.

CDR3 amino acids: CASSFWDNEYQETQYF. The CDR3 bases are TGTGCCAGCAGCTTTTGGGACAACGAATATCAAGAGACCCAGTACTTC. This chain joins TRBV7-9 and TRBJ2-5; D is perhaps TRBD1 (6 bases). This CDR3 spans 16 amino acids. Trimming took off 3 bases at V and 2 bases at J, with 16 bases between the two ends. Per the germline V gene, CDR1 is SEHNR and CDR2 is FQNEAQ (reference sequence).

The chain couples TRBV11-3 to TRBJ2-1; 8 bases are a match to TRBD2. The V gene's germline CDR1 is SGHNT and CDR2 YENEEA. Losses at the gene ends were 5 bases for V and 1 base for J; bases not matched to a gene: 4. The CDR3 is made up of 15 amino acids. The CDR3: CASSVSGSSYNEQFF. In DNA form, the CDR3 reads TGTGCCAGCAGCGTAAGCGGGAGTTCCTACAATGAGCAGTTCTTC. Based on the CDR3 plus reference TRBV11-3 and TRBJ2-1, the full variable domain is EAGVVQSPRYKIIEKKQPVAFWCNPISGHNTLYWYLQNLGQGPELLIRYENEEAVDDSQLPKDRFSAERLKGVDSTLKIQPAELGDSAVYLCASSVSGSSYNEQFFGPGTRLTVL.